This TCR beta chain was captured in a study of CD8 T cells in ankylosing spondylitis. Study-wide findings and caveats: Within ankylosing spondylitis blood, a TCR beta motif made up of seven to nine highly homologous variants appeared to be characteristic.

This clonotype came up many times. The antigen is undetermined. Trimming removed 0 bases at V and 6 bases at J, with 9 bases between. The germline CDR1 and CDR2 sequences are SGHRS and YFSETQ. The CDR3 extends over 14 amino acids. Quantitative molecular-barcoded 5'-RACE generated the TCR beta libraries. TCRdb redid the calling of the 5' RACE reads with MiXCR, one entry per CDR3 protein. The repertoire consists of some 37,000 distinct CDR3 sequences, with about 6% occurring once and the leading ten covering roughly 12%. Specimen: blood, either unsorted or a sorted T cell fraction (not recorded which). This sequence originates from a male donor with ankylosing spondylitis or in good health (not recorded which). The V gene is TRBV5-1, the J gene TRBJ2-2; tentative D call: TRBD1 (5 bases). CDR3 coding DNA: TGCGCCAGCAGCTTGGCAGGGCCGGCCGGGGAGCTGTTTTTT. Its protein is CASSLAGPAGELFF.